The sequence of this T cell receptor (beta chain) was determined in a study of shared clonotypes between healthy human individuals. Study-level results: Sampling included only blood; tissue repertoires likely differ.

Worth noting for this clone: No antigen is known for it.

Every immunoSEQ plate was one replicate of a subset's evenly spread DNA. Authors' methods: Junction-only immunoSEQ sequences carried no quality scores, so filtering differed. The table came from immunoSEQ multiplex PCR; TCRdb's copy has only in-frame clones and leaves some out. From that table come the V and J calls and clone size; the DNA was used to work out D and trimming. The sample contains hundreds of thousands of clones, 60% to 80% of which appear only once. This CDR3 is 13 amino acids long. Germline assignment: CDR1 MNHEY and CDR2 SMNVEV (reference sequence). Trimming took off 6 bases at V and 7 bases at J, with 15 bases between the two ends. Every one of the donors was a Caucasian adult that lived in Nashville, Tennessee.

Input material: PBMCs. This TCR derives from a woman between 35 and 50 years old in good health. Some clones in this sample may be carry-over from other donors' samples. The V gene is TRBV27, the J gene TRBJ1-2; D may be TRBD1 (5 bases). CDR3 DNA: TGTGCCAGCAGGGGGGTGAGCCCAGGTGGCTACACCTTC. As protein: CASRGVSPGGYTF.